This TCR beta chain was documented in a study of cytomegalovirus exposure and HLA in healthy donors. 60 Vbeta and 13 Jbeta primers were used in PCR. The table came from immunoSEQ multiplex PCR; TCRdb's copy has only in-frame clones and leaves some out. The data show under 250,000 clones, with around 81% seen just once and roughly 10% held by the top ten. Of note for this clone: Its antigen is not known.

V lost 5 bases and J lost 10; bases outside the gene matches: 8. This CDR3 has 13 residues. The germline V gene encodes CDR1 LNHDA and CDR2 SQIVND (reference sequence). General study results and limits: Reports indicate that TCR beta sequences accurately predicted the HLA-A and HLA-B alleles of most subjects.

V and J are TRBV19 and TRBJ1-1; 9 positions agree with TRBD1. Input material: PBMCs. The sequence came from a woman in her forties or fifties in good health and CMV-seropositive. The CDR3 sequence is CASSGTGIGVAFF. DNA of the CDR3: TGTGCCAGTAGTGGGACAGGGATTGGGGTAGCTTTCTTT.